Listed here is a single T cell receptor (beta chain). Sequencing used immunoSEQ multiplex PCR; TCRdb keeps in-frame clones, though not all of them. In the table there are about 29,000 clones, less than 90% of which are singletons. After removal of 5 bases from V and 2 bases from J, the junction contained 5 bases not matched to a gene. CDR1 and CDR2 from the germline V gene are LNHDA and SQIVND (reference sequence). The CDR3 contains 14 residues. The sample originates from a study of blood T cell repertoires in COVID-19. Looking at the study overall: COVID-19 samples collected from the United States, Italy and Spain covered acute and convalescent phases.

The chain employs TRBV19 and TRBJ2-7; 8 positions match TRBD2. The TCR sequence derives from an elderly man with active COVID-19. Sample: peripheral blood. CDR3 region: CASSRGGAAYEQYF. DNA of the CDR3: TGTGCCAGTAGTCGGGGGGGGGCGGCCTACGAGCAGTACTTC.